Listed below are T cell receptor beta chains from one sample, sequenced in a study of shared clonotypes between healthy human individuals. Sequencing used immunoSEQ multiplex PCR; TCRdb keeps in-frame clones, though not all of them. Seen here are approximately 720,000 clones, less than 80% observed once, and the top ten hold roughly 1.8%. Sequencing input: memory CD4+ T cells sorted from blood. The origin of the receptors is a woman aged 25 to 39 in good health. Each CDR3 is given with its conserved first and last residue. D genes are given only for firm matches. Some rows have no size entry. The others give once, few or many, or a class for an expanded clone.

j_call,d_call,cdr3_length,clone_size,v_call,cdr3_nt,cdr3_aa
TRBJ1-4,-,15,-,TRBV18,TGTGCCAGCTCACCAAGATACGGGGATAATGAAAAACTGTTTTTT,CASSPRYGDNEKLFF
TRBJ2-1,TRBD2,15,-,TRBV27,TGTGCCAGCAGCCTTAGCGGGATATGGGGCAATGAGCAGTTCTTC,CASSLSGIWGNEQFF
TRBJ2-5,-,10,many,TRBV20-1,TGCAGTGCTAGGATGGAGACCCAGTACTTC,CSARMETQYF
TRBJ2-1,TRBD2,17,-,TRBV25-1,TGTGCCAGCAGTGGGACTAGCGGACTGCTCTCCTACAATGAGCAGTTCTTC,CASSGTSGLLSYNEQFF
TRBJ2-3,TRBD2,15,-,TRBV2,TGTGCCAGCAGTTTTCAGCGGGAGAGCACAGATACGCAGTATTTT,CASSFQRESTDTQYF
TRBJ1-2,TRBD1,14,-,TRBV7-9,TGTGCCAGCAGCTTATCGGGACAGGGGAGTGGCTACACCTTC,CASSLSGQGSGYTF
TRBJ1-2,-,14,few,TRBV6-5,TGTGCCAGCAGTTACAAGGGAGCCCCCTATGGCTACACCTTC,CASSYKGAPYGYTF
TRBJ1-5,-,14,-,TRBV6-6,TGTGCCAGCCGGCGGTTAGGTGACAATCAGCCCCAGCATTTT,CASRRLGDNQPQHF
TRBJ2-7,-,14,few,TRBV5-4,TGTGCCAGCAGTCTAGTAGGGGGGGACTACGAGCAGTACTTC,CASSLVGGDYEQYF
TRBJ2-1,-,15,-,TRBV5-1,TGCGCCAGCAGCTTGGCTCATGGCGGGTACAATGAGCAGTTCTTC,CASSLAHGGYNEQFF
TRBJ2-3,-,13,-,TRBV19,TGTGCCAGTAGTATTGAACTCAGGGAAACGCAGTATTTT,CASSIELRETQYF
TRBJ2-7,TRBD2,15,-,TRBV7-8,TGTGCCAGCAGCCAGGCGACTAGCGGGAACAACGAGCAGTACTTC,CASSQATSGNNEQYF
TRBJ1-5,-,15,-,TRBV7-2,TGTGCCAGCAGCTTATCCCGGGGGACGTATCAGCCCCAGCATTTT,CASSLSRGTYQPQHF
TRBJ1-2,-,15,-,TRBV27,TGTGCCAGCAGTTTATCGTGGCAGGGAAACTATGGCTACACCTTC,CASSLSWQGNYGYTF
TRBJ2-5,-,14,-,TRBV28,TGTGCCAGCAGAAAGCGGTTGGGGTGGGAGACCCAGTACTTC,CASRKRLGWETQYF
TRBJ1-1,TRBD1,15,-,TRBV6-5,TGTGCCAGCAGTTACGCAAGGGGGCGATGGACTGAAGCTTTCTTT,CASSYARGRWTEAFF
TRBJ2-7,-,13,-,TRBV5-1,TGCGCCAGCACTCCGGCTCCGGGGTACGAGCAGTACTTC,CASTPAPGYEQYF
TRBJ1-3,-,14,-,TRBV19,TGTGCCAGTAGTTTCAAGACCTACGGAAACACCATATATTTT,CASSFKTYGNTIYF
TRBJ2-1,TRBD2,15,few,TRBV27,TGTGCCAGCAGAGCTAGCGGGAGAGTTGCGAATGAGCAGTTCTTC,CASRASGRVANEQFF
TRBJ2-7,-,14,-,TRBV18,TGTGCCAGCTCACGGTTGGGGGGAGACTACGAGCAGTACTTC,CASSRLGGDYEQYF
TRBJ1-5,-,13,-,TRBV5-8,TGTGCCAGCAGCTTGGGTGAAAATCAGCCCCAGCATTTT,CASSLGENQPQHF
TRBJ2-7,TRBD2,15,-,TRBV6-1,TGTGCCAGCAGTGAAAAGGGACTACCCAACTACGAGCAGTACTTC,CASSEKGLPNYEQYF
TRBJ1-5,-,15,-,TRBV4-2,TGTGCCAGCAGCCAAGAAGGGCAATATAACCAGCCCCAGCATTTT,CASSQEGQYNQPQHF